The clone carrying this TCR beta chain appeared many times. As yet, its antigen is unknown. These data are taken from a study of T cells after yellow fever vaccination. The CDR3 has 18 amino acids. J lost 2 bases, V lost 5 bases, and 14 bases had no gene match. Germline CDR1 and CDR2: SGHVS and FQNEAQ. Findings and limits, study-wide: The secondary response was weaker, and its peak arrived faster, on day 5 versus 15. CD4 and CD8 compartments shared a small share of clonotypes.

TCRdb reanalysed the 5' RACE reads using MiXCR and keeps one entry per CDR3 protein. Of a few hundred thousand distinct CDR3 sequences listed, under 7.5% are singletons. The chain links TRBV7-8 to TRBJ2-3; 9 bases fit TRBD2. Here the sequenced sample was PBMCs, taken 5 days after the yellow fever booster vaccination. The receptor was derived from a young man who received the YFV17D yellow fever vaccine. CDR3 protein: CASSTRLAGFPNTDTQYF. The CDR3 DNA reads as TGTGCCAGCAGCACTCGGCTAGCGGGATTTCCTAACACAGATACGCAGTATTTT.